This TCR beta chain emerged from a study of blood T cell repertoires in COVID-19. At the level of the study: Donors in the United States, Italy and Spain gave samples during acute or convalescent COVID-19. The analysed material was cDNA or gDNA that came from T cells, B-cell-depleted T cells, or PBMCs.

Authors' data handling: Using reference gene primer amplification, nucleated cell counts were estimated. Sequencing used immunoSEQ multiplex PCR; TCRdb keeps in-frame clones, though not all of them. V, J and clone size are those of that table, while D and trimming were read from the DNA. The repertoire holds 210,000 or so clones, with 89% as singletons. A single count supports this clone. This receptor was obtained from a man between 40 and 49 years old with acute or convalescent COVID-19. The sequencing input was peripheral blood.

The CDR3 region is CASTSWTGKAEAFF. CDR3 DNA sequence: TGCGCCAGCACCAGTTGGACAGGGAAGGCTGAAGCTTTCTTT. The chain joins TRBV10-2 to TRBJ1-1; TRBD1 aligns across 8 bases. The CDR3 consists of 14 residues. J was trimmed by 6 bases and V by 7 bases; bases with no gene match: 10. Per the germline V gene, CDR1 is WSHSY and CDR2 is SAAADI.